One and the same sample provided the 15 T cell receptor beta chains below, sequenced in a study of identifying expanded T cells in peripheral blood. TCRdb keeps only in-frame clones here, not all; method: immunoSEQ multiplex PCR. The table lists under 95,000 clones, 89% of them singletons. Sequencing was performed on blood. All receptors derive from a person aged 18-69 years in good health.

The J gene is TRBJ1-3, the V gene TRBV11-2; 8 bases fit TRBD1. Germline assignment: CDR1 SGHAT and CDR2 FQNNGV. V trimming: 5 bases; J trimming: 2 bases; junction bases outside the gene matches: 8. The CDR3 length is 16 residues. The CDR3 DNA reads TGTGCCAGCAGCCAAGGCCCGACAGGGGCTGGAAACACCATATATTTT. This translates into CASSQGPTGAGNTIYF.

This rearrangement joins TRBV6-6 to TRBJ2-4; D might be TRBD1 (5 bases). This CDR3 spans 15 amino acids. CDR1 and CDR2 from the germline V gene are MNHNY and SVGAGI (reference sequence). V gave up 6 bases and J gave up 2 bases, with 14 bases separating them. CDR3 sequence: CASRRTTDTKNIQYF. CDR3 nucleotide sequence: TGTGCCAGCAGGCGTACGACAGATACCAAAAACATTCAGTACTTC.

The CDR3 DNA reads as TGTGCCAGCAGCCCTCCCGGCGAGCAGTACTTC. Amino acid sequence: CASSPPGEQYF. The chain carries TRBV11-2 and TRBJ2-7; D not resolved. Deletions cut 5 bases from V and 6 bases from J, with 8 bases between. The CDR3 extends over 11 amino acids. Germline V gene lookup returns CDR1 SGHAT and CDR2 FQNNGV.

V usage is TRBV6-5 and J usage is TRBJ2-7; TRBD1 matches 7 bases. With V trimmed by 5 bases and J by 0 bases, 7 bases remained unmatched. The CDR3 length is 15 residues. CDR1 MNHEY and CDR2 SVGAGI come from the germline V gene. The CDR3 here is CASSQTGRSSYEQYF. The CDR3 nucleotides are TGTGCCAGCAGTCAGACAGGGCGGAGCTCCTACGAGCAGTACTTC.

This chain uses TRBV9 with TRBJ2-7; D is possibly TRBD1 (5 bases). V lost 4 bases, J lost 0 bases, and 11 bases lay in between. Germline lookup yields CDR1 SGDLS and CDR2 YYNGEE. The CDR3 contains 14 residues. CDR3 loop: CASSPRTRSYEQYF. Here the CDR3 DNA reads TGTGCCAGCAGCCCCCGGACACGCTCCTACGAGCAGTACTTC.

This chain links TRBV7-2 with TRBJ2-1, with TRBD2 matching over 7 bases. The V segment lost 4 bases and the J segment 0 bases; nucleotides outside the gene matches: 6. There are 16 residues in the CDR3. Germline CDR1 reads SGHTA; CDR2 reads FQGNSA. The CDR3 here is CASSSRAGSSYNEQFF. The CDR3 bases are TGTGCCAGCAGCTCCCGAGCGGGAAGCTCCTACAATGAGCAGTTCTTC.

The V and J genes are TRBV5-8 and TRBJ2-5; TRBD2 matches at 15 bases. This CDR3 contains 16 residues. From germline, CDR1 is SGHTS and CDR2 YDEGEE. The junction had 5 bases not matched to a gene; V was cut back by 3 bases and J by 5 bases. The CDR3 DNA is TGTGCCAGCAGCTCGGGACTAGCGGGAGGTGAGGAGACCCAGTACTTC. Protein: CASSSGLAGGEETQYF.

The chain couples TRBV6-5 to TRBJ2-3; D possibly uses TRBD1 or TRBD2 (5 bases each). The CDR3 has 13 amino acids. The V gene lost 4 bases and the J gene lost 0 bases, with 5 bases spanning the gap. Germline V gives CDR1 MNHEY, CDR2 SVGAGI. As DNA, the CDR3 is TGTGCCAGCAGTTGGGACAGCACAGATACGCAGTATTTT. Protein product: CASSWDSTDTQYF.

The rearrangement uses TRBV23-1 and TRBJ2-1; unclear D gene. TRBV23-1 carries the ORF label, with uncertain function. The CDR3 loop spans 16 amino acids. Trimming left V 4 bases short and J 0 bases short, with 13 bases between. The CDR3 sequence: CASSPPGPSSYNEQFF. Written as DNA, the CDR3 is TGCGCCAGCAGTCCCCCGGGCCCTAGCTCCTACAATGAGCAGTTCTTC.

V usage is TRBV2 and J usage is TRBJ1-1; D is uncertain. Trimming stripped 1 base from V and 2 bases from J, with 14 bases between. Germline V gene sequence: CDR1 SNHLY, CDR2 FYNNEI. This CDR3 has 16 amino acids. The CDR3 sequence: CASSEGHRSVNTEAFF. CDR3 sequence (DNA): TGTGCCAGCAGTGAAGGGCACAGATCGGTAAACACTGAAGCTTTCTTT.

The sample holds one count of this clone. The chain links TRBV10-3 to TRBJ1-2; no definite D call. The germline V gene encodes CDR1 ENHRY and CDR2 SYGVKD. V was trimmed by 5 bases and J by 0 bases, leaving 16 bases between them. The CDR3 totals 16 residues. CDR3 loop: CAISPGIGNPNYGYTF. CDR3 nucleotides: TGTGCCATCAGTCCCGGGATCGGGAACCCTAACTATGGCTACACCTTC.

The chain has TRBV6-1 and TRBJ2-2; 8 positions agree with TRBD2. The V segment lost 4 bases and the J segment 4 bases; nucleotides outside the gene matches: 8. The CDR3 consists of 16 residues. Germline assignment: CDR1 MNHNS and CDR2 SASEGT. CDR3 nucleotide sequence: TGTGCCAGCAGTGGTAAGGGGACTAGGTTCACCGGGGAGCTGTTTTTT. This gives the protein CASSGKGTRFTGELFF.

This clone was counted a single time. The rearrangement uses TRBV7-3 and TRBJ2-7; TRBD2 might be the D (6 bases). Germline V CDR1 and CDR2: SGHTA, FQGTGA. This CDR3 is built from 14 residues. Trimming took 4 bases from V and 3 from J, leaving 13 bases between them. The CDR3 DNA is TGTGCCAGCAGCTGGGGAGGAAAGAGCTACGAGCAGTACTTC. Its protein is CASSWGGKSYEQYF.

The chain has TRBV6-1 and TRBJ1-1; possible D gene TRBD1, 5 bases. V shed 4 bases and J shed 0 bases, with 12 bases lying between them. This CDR3 is built from 15 residues. The germline CDR1 and CDR2 sequences are MNHNS and SASEGT. CDR3 protein: CASSGRPTVNTEAFF. CDR3 bases: TGTGCCAGCAGTGGAAGACCGACAGTGAACACTGAAGCTTTCTTT.

The table lists this clone with a count of one. This specimen includes other DNA sequences encoding the same CDR3. The V call is TRBV29-1, the J call TRBJ2-5, with 11 nucleotides matching TRBD2. In germline, CDR1 is SQVTM, CDR2 ANQGSEA. With 6 bases clipped from V and 5 bases from J, the junction kept 2 bases outside the gene matches. This CDR3 comprises 12 residues. This CDR3 is CSVLAGGETQYF. The CDR3 DNA reads TGCAGCGTCTTAGCGGGAGGGGAGACCCAGTACTTC.